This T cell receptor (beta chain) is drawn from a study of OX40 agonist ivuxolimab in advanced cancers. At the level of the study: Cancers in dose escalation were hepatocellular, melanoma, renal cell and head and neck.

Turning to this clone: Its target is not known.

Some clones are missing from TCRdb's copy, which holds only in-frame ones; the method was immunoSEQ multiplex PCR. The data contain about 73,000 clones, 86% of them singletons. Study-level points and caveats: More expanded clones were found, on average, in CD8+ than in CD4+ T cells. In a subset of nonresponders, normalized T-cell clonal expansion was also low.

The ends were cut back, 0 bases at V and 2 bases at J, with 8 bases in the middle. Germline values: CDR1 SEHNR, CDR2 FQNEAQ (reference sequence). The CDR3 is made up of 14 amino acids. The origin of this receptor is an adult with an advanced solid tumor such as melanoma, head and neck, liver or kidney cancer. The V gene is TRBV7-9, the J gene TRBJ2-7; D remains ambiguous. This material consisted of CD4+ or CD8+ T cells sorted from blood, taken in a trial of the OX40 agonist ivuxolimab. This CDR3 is CASSLARTPYEQYF. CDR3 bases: TGTGCCAGCAGCTTAGCCAGGACCCCCTACGAGCAGTACTTC.